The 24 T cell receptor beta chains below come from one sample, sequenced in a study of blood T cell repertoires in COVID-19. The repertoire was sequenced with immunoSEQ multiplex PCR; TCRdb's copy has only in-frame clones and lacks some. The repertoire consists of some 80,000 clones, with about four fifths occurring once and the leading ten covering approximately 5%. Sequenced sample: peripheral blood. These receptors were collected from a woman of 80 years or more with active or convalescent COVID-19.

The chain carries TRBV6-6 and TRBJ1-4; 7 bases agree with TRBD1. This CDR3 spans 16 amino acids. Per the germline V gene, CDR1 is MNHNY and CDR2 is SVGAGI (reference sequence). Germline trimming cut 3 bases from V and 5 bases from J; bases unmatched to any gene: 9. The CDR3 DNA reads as TGTGCCAGCAGTTATGAGGGGGCCGCACGGAATGAAAAACTGTTTTTT. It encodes CASSYEGAARNEKLFF.

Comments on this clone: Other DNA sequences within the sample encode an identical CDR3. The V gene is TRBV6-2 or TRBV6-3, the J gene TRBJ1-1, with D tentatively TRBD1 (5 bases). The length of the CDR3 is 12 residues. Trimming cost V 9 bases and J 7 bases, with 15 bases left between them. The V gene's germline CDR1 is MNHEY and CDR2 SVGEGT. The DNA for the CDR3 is TGTGCCAGTAGCCGCGCGACAGATGAAGCTTTCTTT. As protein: CASSRATDEAFF.

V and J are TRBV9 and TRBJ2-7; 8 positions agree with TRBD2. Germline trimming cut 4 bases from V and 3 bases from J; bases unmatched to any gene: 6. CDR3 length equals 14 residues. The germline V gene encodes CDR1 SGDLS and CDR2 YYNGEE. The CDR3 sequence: CASSRGSGSYEQYF. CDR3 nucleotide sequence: TGTGCCAGCAGCCGAGGGAGCGGGAGCTACGAGCAGTACTTC.

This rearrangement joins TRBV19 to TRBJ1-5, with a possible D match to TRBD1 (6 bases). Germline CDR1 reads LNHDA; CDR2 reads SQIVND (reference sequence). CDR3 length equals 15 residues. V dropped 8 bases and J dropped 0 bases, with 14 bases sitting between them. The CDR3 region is CASHRDTGSNQPQHF. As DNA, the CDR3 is TGTGCCAGTCACCGGGACACTGGTAGCAATCAGCCCCAGCATTTT.

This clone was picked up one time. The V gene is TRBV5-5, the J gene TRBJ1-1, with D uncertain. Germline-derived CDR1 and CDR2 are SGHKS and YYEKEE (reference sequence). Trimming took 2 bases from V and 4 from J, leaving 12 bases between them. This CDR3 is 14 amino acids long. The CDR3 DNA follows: TGTGCCAGCAGCTTCATGGGGAGCGGCACTGAAGCTTTCTTT. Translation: CASSFMGSGTEAFF. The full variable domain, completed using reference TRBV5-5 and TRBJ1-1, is DAGVTQSPTHLIKTRGQQVTLRCSPISGHKSVSWYQQVLGQGPQFIFQYYEKEERGRGNFPDRFSARQFPNYSSELNVNALLLGDSALYLCASSFMGSGTEAFFGQGTRLTVV.

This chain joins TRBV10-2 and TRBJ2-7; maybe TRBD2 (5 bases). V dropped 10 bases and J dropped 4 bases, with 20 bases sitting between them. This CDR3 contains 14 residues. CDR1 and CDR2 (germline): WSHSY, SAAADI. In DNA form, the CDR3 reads TGCGCCACCGAGGGAGCCAAGACCAAATACGAGCAGTACTTC. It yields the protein CATEGAKTKYEQYF.

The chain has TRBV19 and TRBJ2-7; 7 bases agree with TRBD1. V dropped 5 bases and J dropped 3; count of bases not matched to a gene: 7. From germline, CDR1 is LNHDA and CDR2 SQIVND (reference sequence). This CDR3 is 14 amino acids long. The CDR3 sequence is CASSPRQGLYEQYF. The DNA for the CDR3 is TGTGCCAGTAGTCCCAGACAGGGTCTCTACGAGCAGTACTTC.

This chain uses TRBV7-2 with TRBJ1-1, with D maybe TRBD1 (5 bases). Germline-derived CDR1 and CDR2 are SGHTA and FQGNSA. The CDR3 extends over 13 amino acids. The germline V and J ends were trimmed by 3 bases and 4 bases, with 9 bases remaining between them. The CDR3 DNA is TGTGCCAGCAGCTTTGGGGGGAGCACTGAAGCTTTCTTT. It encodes CASSFGGSTEAFF. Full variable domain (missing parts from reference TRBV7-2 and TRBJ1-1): GAGVSQSPSNKVTEKGKDVELRCDPISGHTALYWYRQSLGQGLEFLIYFQGNSAPDKSGLPSDRFSAERTGGSVSTLTIQRTQQEDSAVYLCASSFGGSTEAFFGQGTRLTVV.

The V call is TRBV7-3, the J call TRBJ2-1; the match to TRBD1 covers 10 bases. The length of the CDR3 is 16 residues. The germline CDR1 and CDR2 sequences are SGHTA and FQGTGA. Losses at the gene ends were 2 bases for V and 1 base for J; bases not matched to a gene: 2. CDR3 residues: CASSLRDRGSYNEQFF. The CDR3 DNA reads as TGTGCCAGCAGCTTACGGGACAGGGGATCCTACAATGAGCAGTTCTTC.

The CDR3, as DNA: TGTGCCTGGAGGACGGGTAATCAGCCCCAGCATTTT. Translation gives CAWRTGNQPQHF. The chain recombines TRBV30 with TRBJ1-5; D uncertain. The V end lost 3 bases, the J end lost 4 bases, and 7 bases lay between the germline ends. CDR3 length: 12 residues. Germline CDR1 is GTSNPN and CDR2 is SVGIG (reference sequence).

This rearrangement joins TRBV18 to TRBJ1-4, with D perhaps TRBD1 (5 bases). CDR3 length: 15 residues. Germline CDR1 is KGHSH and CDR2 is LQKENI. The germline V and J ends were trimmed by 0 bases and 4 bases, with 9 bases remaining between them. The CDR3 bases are TGTGCCAGCTCACCACCGGGAGGGGATAATGAAAAACTGTTTTTT. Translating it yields CASSPPGGDNEKLFF.

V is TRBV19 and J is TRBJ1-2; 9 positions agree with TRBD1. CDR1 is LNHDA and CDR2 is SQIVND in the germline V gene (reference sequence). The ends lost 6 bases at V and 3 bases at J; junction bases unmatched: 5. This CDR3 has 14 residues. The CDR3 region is CASRYRGRDYGYTF. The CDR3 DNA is TGTGCCAGTAGATACAGGGGGCGCGACTATGGCTACACCTTC.

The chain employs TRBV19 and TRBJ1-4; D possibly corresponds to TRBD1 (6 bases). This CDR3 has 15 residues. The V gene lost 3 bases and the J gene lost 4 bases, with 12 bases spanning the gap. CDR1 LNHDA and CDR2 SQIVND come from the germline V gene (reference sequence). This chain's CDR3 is CASSIGDTHNEKLFF. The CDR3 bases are TGTGCCAGTAGTATTGGGGACACCCATAATGAAAAACTGTTTTTT.

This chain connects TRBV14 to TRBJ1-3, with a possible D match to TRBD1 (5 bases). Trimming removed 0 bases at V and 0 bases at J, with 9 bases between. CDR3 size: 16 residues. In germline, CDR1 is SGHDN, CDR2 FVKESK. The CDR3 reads CASSQDGQGSGNTIYF. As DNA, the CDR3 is TGTGCCAGCAGCCAAGACGGGCAGGGCTCTGGAAACACCATATATTTT.

The CDR3 DNA reads as TGTGCCAGCAGTGAATGGACAGGGGAAGCTTTCTTT. Its translation: CASSEWTGEAFF. The chain has TRBV6-1 and TRBJ1-1; 8 bases agree with TRBD1. The CDR3 has 12 residues. Losses at the gene ends were 2 bases for V and 8 bases for J; bases not matched to a gene: 1. From germline, CDR1 is MNHNS and CDR2 SASEGT.

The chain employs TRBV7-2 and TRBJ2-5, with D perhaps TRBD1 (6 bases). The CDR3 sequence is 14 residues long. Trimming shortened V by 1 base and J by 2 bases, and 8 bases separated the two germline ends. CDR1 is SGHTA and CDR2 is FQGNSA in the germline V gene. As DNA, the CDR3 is TGTGCCAGCAGCTTAGTCAGGGGACAAGAGACCCAGTACTTC. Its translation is CASSLVRGQETQYF.

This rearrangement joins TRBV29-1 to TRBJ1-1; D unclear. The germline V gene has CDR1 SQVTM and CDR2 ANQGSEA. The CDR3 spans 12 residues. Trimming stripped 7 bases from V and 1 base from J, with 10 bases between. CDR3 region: CSGSHGNTEAFF. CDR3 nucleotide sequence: TGCAGCGGGTCTCACGGGAACACTGAAGCTTTCTTT.

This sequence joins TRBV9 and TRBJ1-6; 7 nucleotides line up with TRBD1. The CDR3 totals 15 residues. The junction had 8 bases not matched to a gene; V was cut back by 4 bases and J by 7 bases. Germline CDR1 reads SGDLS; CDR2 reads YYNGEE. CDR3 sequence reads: CASSIPGQRNSPLHF. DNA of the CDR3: TGTGCCAGCAGCATCCCGGGACAGCGAAATTCACCCCTCCACTTT.

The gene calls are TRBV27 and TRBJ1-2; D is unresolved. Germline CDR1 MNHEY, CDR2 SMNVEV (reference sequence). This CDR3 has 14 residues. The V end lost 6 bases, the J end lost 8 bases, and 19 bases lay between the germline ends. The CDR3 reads CASRPFGLFIGYTF. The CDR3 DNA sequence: TGTGCCAGCAGGCCTTTCGGTTTATTTATCGGCTACACCTTC.

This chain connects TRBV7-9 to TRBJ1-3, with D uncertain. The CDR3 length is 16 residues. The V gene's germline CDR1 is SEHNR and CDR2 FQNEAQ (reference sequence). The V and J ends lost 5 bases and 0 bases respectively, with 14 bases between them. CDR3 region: CASSPRQPTSGNTIYF. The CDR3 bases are TGTGCCAGCAGCCCCCGACAACCAACCTCTGGAAACACCATATATTTT.

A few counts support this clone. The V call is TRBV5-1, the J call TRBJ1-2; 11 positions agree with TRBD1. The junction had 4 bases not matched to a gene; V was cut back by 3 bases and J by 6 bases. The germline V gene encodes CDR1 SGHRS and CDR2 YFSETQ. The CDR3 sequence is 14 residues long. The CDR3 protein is CASSYRTGGDGYTF. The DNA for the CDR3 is TGCGCCAGCAGCTATAGGACAGGGGGCGATGGCTACACCTTC.

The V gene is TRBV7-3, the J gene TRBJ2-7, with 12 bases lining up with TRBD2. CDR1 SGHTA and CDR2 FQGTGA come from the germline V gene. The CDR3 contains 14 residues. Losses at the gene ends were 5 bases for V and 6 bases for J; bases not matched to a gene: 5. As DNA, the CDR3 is TGTGCCAGCAGCACTAGCGGGAGGTCGTCCGAGCAGTACTTC. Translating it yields CASSTSGRSSEQYF.

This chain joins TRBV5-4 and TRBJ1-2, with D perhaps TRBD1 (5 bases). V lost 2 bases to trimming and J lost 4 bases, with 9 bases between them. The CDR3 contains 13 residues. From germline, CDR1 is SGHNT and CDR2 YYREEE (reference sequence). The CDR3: CASSFSGPYGYTF. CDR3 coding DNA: TGTGCCAGCAGCTTTTCAGGGCCCTATGGCTACACCTTC.

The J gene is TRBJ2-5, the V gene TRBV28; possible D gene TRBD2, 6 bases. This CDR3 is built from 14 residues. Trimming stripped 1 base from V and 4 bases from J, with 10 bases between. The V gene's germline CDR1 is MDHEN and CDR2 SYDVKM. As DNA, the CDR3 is TGTGCCAGCAGTTTATCGGGAGTTCGAGAGACCCAGTACTTC. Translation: CASSLSGVRETQYF.